The clone carrying this T cell receptor (beta chain) was recorded at least ten times. As yet, its antigen is unknown. Extraction of PBMCs used around 9.6 ml of fresh peripheral blood. Germline V gene lookup returns CDR1 SGHRS and CDR2 YFSETQ. This CDR3 contains 14 residues. V lost 1 base and J 0 bases, leaving 6 bases between the germline ends. This record belongs to a study of T cells in Graves' hyperthyroidism and ophthalmopathy. Study-level results: Most clonotypes expanded in thyroid above 0.001 were likewise present in blood.

The CDR3 regions of TCR beta were amplified from RNA transcripts. Primed by the HTBI set, a first-round RT-PCR was run on the TCR CDR3. TCRdb re-derived calls from the multiplex PCR reads in MiXCR, one entry per CDR3 protein. The table lists some 350,000 distinct CDR3 sequences, roughly 15% of them singletons. The chain is built from TRBV5-1 and TRBJ2-3, with D uncertain. Sequenced sample: blood. This TCR derives from a woman aged 60 to 75 with Graves' ophthalmopathy. The CDR3 region is CASSLYSSTDTQYF. The CDR3 DNA is TGCGCCAGCAGCTTGTACTCTAGCACAGATACGCAGTATTTT.